This entry is about one T cell receptor beta chain. With V trimmed by 3 bases and J by 7 bases, 8 bases remained unmatched. This CDR3 has 15 amino acids. Germline V gives CDR1 MGHRA, CDR2 YSYEKL. The data belong to a study of cytomegalovirus exposure and HLA in healthy donors. With 60 Vbeta and 13 Jbeta primers, the PCR was carried out. The table came from immunoSEQ multiplex PCR; TCRdb's copy has only in-frame clones and leaves some out. The table shows 110,000 to 150,000 clones, with more than 75% occurring only once. The sequencing input was PBMCs. The source is a woman aged 18-30 years in good health and CMV-seropositive. The rearrangement links TRBV4-1 to TRBJ2-7, with 11 bases lining up with TRBD2. The CDR3 DNA reads as TGCGCCAGCAGCCACATTAGCGGGGGGGCGAGGGAGCAGTACTTC. Amino acids: CASSHISGGAREQYF.